Only a few counts were recorded for the clone carrying this T cell receptor (beta chain). The antigen remains undetermined. The sample originates from a study of Graves' ophthalmopathy and Graves' hyperthyroidism. From RNA, the CDR3 regions of TCR beta chains were amplified and sequenced. First-round RT-PCR relied on HTBI primers, and a second-round multiplex PCR came next. TCRdb itself ran the multiplex PCR reads through MiXCR, one entry per CDR3 protein. The sample lists 200,000 to 300,000 distinct CDR3 sequences, around 42% seen once, with roughly 50% in the top ten. Trimming took off 6 bases at V and 0 bases at J, with 21 bases between the two ends. Germline lookup yields CDR1 SNHLY and CDR2 FYNNEI. The CDR3 extends over 17 amino acids. Study observations and caveats: Sensitivity of 60% to 71% and specificity of roughly 72% were achieved by the model that predicted ophthalmopathy progression.

Sequencing was carried out using peripheral blood. The chain couples TRBV2 to TRBJ2-7, with a tentative D call TRBD2 (7 bases). The source is an adult man with Graves' ophthalmopathy. The CDR3 DNA is TGTGCCAGCAGCTTGGGGCCTAGCGGACAGAGCTCCTACGAGCAGTACTTC. Its translation is CASSLGPSGQSSYEQYF.